These T cell receptor beta chains were read from a single sample in a study of identifying expanded T cells in peripheral blood. Some clones are missing from TCRdb's copy, which holds only in-frame ones; the method was immunoSEQ multiplex PCR. Seen here are roughly 84,000 clones, 70% to 90% observed once, and the top ten hold roughly 7%. Sequences were obtained from blood. Receptors were obtained from a person aged 18 to 75 in good health. Both conserved end residues are part of each CDR3. Size is stated for part of the rows, as once, few or many counts, or as a class when the clone is expanded.

clone_size v_call cdr3_aa
. TRBV9 CASSVEWTGGSRDYNEQFF
. TRBV2 CASSLQGVGNQPQHF
. TRBV5-4 CASSLEGAGANVLTF
. TRBV7-9 CASSLGLISPLHF
. TRBV7-8 CASSLVASKANYGYTF
. TRBV6-1 CASSEATPRQGNYGYTF
. TRBV7-9 CASSLAPTRDSYGYTF
few TRBV6-1 CASSESIGDHQPQHF
. TRBV30 CASGQGGEKLFF
. TRBV14 CASSQAGTQQFF
. TRBV29-1 CSVGVSEETQYF
. TRBV6-5 CASSYSRDSYGYTF
few TRBV19 CASSTGKANYGYTF
. TRBV6-5 CASRKRDGSEKLFF
once TRBV27 CASSLSLGSPGYTF
. TRBV5-6 CASSTWGRAGNQPQHF
. TRBV6-1 CASSEARGLNTEAFF
. TRBV27 CASSLSPLSLRYNEQFF
. TRBV7-2 CASSLAGGQAEQYF
. TRBV5-1 CASSPGDGYTF
once TRBV25-1 CASGDKGAGNEKLFF
. TRBV5-1 CASSLVPPRLAQETQYF
. TRBV15 CATSRDLGTQDNTQYF
. TRBV7-2 CASSPSYYEQYF
. TRBV27 CASSFGVLDTQYF
. TRBV27 CASSLMPLGGGYTF
once TRBV5-1 CASSFTGGAYEQYF
. TRBV9 CASSVAARWNEQFF
. TRBV19 CASSITRPPRQPQHF
. TRBV7-2 CASSLDRGATEAFF
once TRBV9 CASSVEWGSTEAFF
. TRBV19 CASSLLGTGVMLAGEGSEQFF
. TRBV19 CASKWDETEAFF
. TRBV5-1 CASSLAPLSGLGEQYF
. TRBV5-1 CASSFGLSGNTIYF
. TRBV2 CASSQNQGLAAFWTQYF
. TRBV4-1 CASSPEDELREQYF
. TRBV6-6 CASRGGDIARNTIYF
. TRBV7-9 CASSLDGEETQYF
. TRBV5-1 CASSLVRGNTEAFF
few TRBV9 CASSVEGGQNTEAFF
. TRBV10-3 CAIARLAGGGETQYF
few TRBV10-2 CASRAQTSPVVRTQYF
. TRBV6-1 CASSEQGGFGYSNQPQHF
. TRBV13 CASSANTLYTEAFF